A single sample gave rise to the 22 T cell receptor beta chains below, sequenced in a study of T cells in women clearing cervical HPV infection. Profiling relied on immunoSEQ multiplex PCR, and the TCRdb table lists in-frame clones only, not all of them. The sample table includes about 30,000 clones. The sample consisted of blood buffy coat. Receptors were obtained from a woman between 18 and 70 years old with a cervical HPV16 infection that either progressed to CIN3+ or cleared (not recorded which).

A note on this clone: The CDR3 end lies 3 residues beyond the end of the read and is filled in from the germline J gene. This rearrangement joins TRBV30 to TRBJ1-1; D uncertain. Germline assignment: CDR1 GTSNPN and CDR2 SVGIG (reference sequence). The CDR3 has 14 residues. The V end was cut by 0 bases, the J end by 5 bases, with 13 bases between. This CDR3 reads CAWSVSGGETEAFF. CDR3 bases read: TGTGCCTGGAGTGTTTCAGGTGGTGAGACTGAA.

On this clone: The CDR3 end is not reached by the read, which stops 3 residues before it; the germline J gene fills it in. The chain joins TRBV7-3 to TRBJ2-2, with D possibly being TRBD2 (7 bases). Trimming took 5 bases from V and 5 from J, leaving 18 bases between them. Germline CDR1 reads SGHTA; CDR2 reads FQGTGA. This CDR3 is built from 16 residues. The DNA read from the CDR3 is TGTGCCAGCAGCCCAAGGATCGGGGGGCGGACCGGGGAG. This gives the protein CASSPRIGGRTGE. The whole CDR3 is CASSPRIGGRTGELFF.

Details on this clone: The CDR3 end falls 3 residues outside the read, so it is completed with the germline J gene. The chain links TRBV5-4 to TRBJ1-2; D gene unclear. The CDR3 is made up of 12 amino acids. The germline V gene encodes CDR1 SGHNT and CDR2 YYREEE (reference sequence). Trimming cost V 0 bases and J 4 bases, with 4 bases left between them. CDR3 sequence: CASSLDSYGYTF. The CDR3 DNA, read in part, is TGTGCCAGCAGCTTGGATAGCTATGGC.

About this clone: The CDR3 is cut off 3 residues early in the read; its end comes from the germline J gene. V usage is TRBV27 and J usage is TRBJ2-2, with D unresolved. Trimming left V 4 bases short and J 7 bases short, with 4 bases between. Germline V gene lookup returns CDR1 MNHEY and CDR2 SMNVEV (reference sequence). CDR3 length equals 11 residues. The chain's CDR3 is CASSSGGELFF. Partial CDR3 DNA: TGTGCCAGCAGTTCAGGCGGGGAG.

Comment on this clone: The read gets to within 3 residues of the CDR3 end, and the germline J gene fills in the rest. This chain uses TRBV30 with TRBJ2-7, with D possibly TRBD2 on 5 matching bases. The CDR3 loop spans 11 amino acids. V lost 8 bases and J 6 bases, leaving 14 bases between the germline ends. CDR1 GTSNPN and CDR2 SVGIG come from the germline V gene (reference sequence). CDR3 residues: CAHTRGSEQYF. The CDR3 DNA, read in part, is TGTGCCCATACCCGGGGTTCCGAG.

Concerning this clone: The read terminates 3 residues ahead of where the CDR3 ends, so the germline J gene completes it. J is TRBJ2-3 and V is TRBV12-3 or TRBV12-4; 7 nucleotides align to TRBD2. The trim removed 3 bases at V and 4 bases at J, leaving 7 bases unmatched. The CDR3 covers 15 residues. CDR3 sequence: CASSFRLAGADTQYF. The covered CDR3 bases are TGTGCCAGCAGTTTTAGGTTAGCGGGTGCAGATACG.

About this clone itself: The read halts 3 residues ahead of the CDR3 end, with the missing end drawn from the germline J gene. J is TRBJ2-1 and V is TRBV7-9; D gene uncertain. The germline V and J ends were trimmed by 1 base and 7 bases, with 5 bases remaining between them. CDR3 length equals 12 residues. CDR1 is SEHNR and CDR2 is FQNEAQ in the germline V gene (reference sequence). Incomplete CDR3 DNA: TGTGCCAGCAGCTTAGGGCTTAATGAG. Translating it yields CASSLGLNE. The entire CDR3 reads CASSLGLNEQFF.

Regarding this clone: The CDR3 is cut off 3 residues early in the read; its end comes from the germline J gene. V gene TRBV20-1 combines with J gene TRBJ1-2; 9 bases match TRBD1. J lost 5 bases, V lost 5 bases, and 6 bases had no gene match. CDR1 is DFQATT, CDR2 SNEGSKA, per germline (reference sequence). This CDR3 spans 13 amino acids. CDR3 sequence: CSAEQGAPYGYTF. The covered CDR3 bases are TGCAGTGCTGAACAGGGGGCGCCTTATGGC.

Comment on this clone: Read sequence stops 3 residues before the CDR3 end, and the germline J gene provides the missing end. This rearrangement joins TRBV7-2 to TRBJ2-7; the D is unclear. The CDR3 length is 12 residues. Germline values: CDR1 SGHTA, CDR2 FQGNSA. V was pared by 6 bases and J by 6 bases, with 12 bases between. The CDR3 loop reads CASRSPPSEQYF. Partial CDR3 DNA: TGTGCCAGCAGGTCCCCCCCTAGCGAG.

Regarding this clone: The read ends 3 residues early relative to the CDR3; the germline J gene fills the gap. The rearrangement joins TRBV5-1 to TRBJ2-3; possibly TRBD1 for D (6 bases). Germline assignment: CDR1 SGHRS and CDR2 YFSETQ. The CDR3 is made up of 16 amino acids. CDR3 residues: CASSLEGTTNSETQYF. The sequenced part of the CDR3 DNA is TGCGCCAGCAGCTTGGAAGGGACAACCAACTCTGAGACG.

Concerning this clone itself: The read terminates 3 residues ahead of where the CDR3 ends, so the germline J gene completes it. The chain combines TRBV14 with TRBJ1-6; D is unresolved. V lost 2 bases and J lost 7, with 6 bases in between. Per the germline V gene, CDR1 is SGHDN and CDR2 is FVKESK. The CDR3 spans 13 residues. The CDR3 here is CASSQRYNSPLHF. Incomplete CDR3 DNA: TGTGCCAGCAGCCAAAGGTACAATTCACCC. The full variable domain, rest sourced from reference TRBV14 and TRBJ1-6, is EAGVTQFPSHSVIEKGQTVTLRCDPISGHDNLYWYRRVMGKEIKFLLHFVKESKQDESGMPNNRFLAERTGGTYSTLKVQPAELEDSGVYFCASSQRYNSPLHFGNGTRLTVT.

About this clone: Sequencing ends 3 residues short of the CDR3 end; the germline J gene provides the rest. The V gene is TRBV12-3 or TRBV12-4, the J gene TRBJ2-7; D may be TRBD2 (5 bases). The CDR3 contains 14 residues. With 4 bases removed from V and 2 bases from J, the gap between germline ends came to 12 bases. Partial CDR3 DNA: TGTGCCAGCAGTTCCCCGACTAATACCTACGAG. It translates to CASSSPTNTYE. In full, the CDR3 is CASSSPTNTYEQYF.

Note on this clone: The CDR3 is cut off 3 residues early in the read; its end comes from the germline J gene. The J gene is TRBJ2-3, the V gene TRBV6-4, with 12 bases lining up with TRBD2. V gave up 2 bases and J gave up 3 bases; unmatched junction bases: 0. The CDR3 sequence is 15 residues long. Germline V gene lookup returns CDR1 MRHNA and CDR2 SNTAGT. The DNA read from the CDR3 is TGTGCCAGCAGTGACGGGACTAGCGGGACAGATACG. It encodes CASSDGTSGTDT. The whole CDR3 region reads CASSDGTSGTDTQYF.

Note on this clone: The DNA ends 3 residues before the CDR3 does, and the rest of the CDR3 is filled in from the germline J gene. V is TRBV20-1 and J is TRBJ2-7; tentative D call: TRBD2 (5 bases). This CDR3 region has 10 residues. Germline V gene sequence: CDR1 DFQATT, CDR2 SNEGSKA (reference sequence). Trimming took off 2 bases at V and 6 bases at J, with 5 bases between the two ends. CDR3: CSARLAEQYF. The sequenced part of the CDR3 DNA is TGCAGTGCTAGACTAGCCGAG.

With regard to this clone: The read finishes 3 residues shy of the CDR3 end, and the germline J gene is used to complete it. V usage is TRBV6-2 or TRBV6-3 and J usage is TRBJ2-7, with D possibly matching TRBD1 (6 bases). The CDR3 extends over 15 amino acids. Trimming cost V 8 bases and J 2 bases, with 19 bases left between them. Germline V gene sequence: CDR1 MNHEY, CDR2 SVGEGT. CDR3 in amino acids: CASQPAPGVPYEQYF. CDR3 DNA (partial): TGTGCCAGCCAGCCCGCTCCAGGGGTCCCCTACGAG.

About this clone itself: The CDR3 end is not reached by the read, which stops 3 residues before it; the germline J gene fills it in. The V call is TRBV5-1, the J call TRBJ2-5; TRBD2 matches 8 bases. Germline-derived CDR1 and CDR2 are SGHRS and YFSETQ. CDR3 length: 16 amino acids. V trimming: 4 bases; J trimming: 5 bases; junction bases outside the gene matches: 13. CDR3: CASSHISGKNRETQYF. Partial CDR3 DNA: TGCGCCAGCAGCCATATTAGCGGGAAAAACCGCGAGACC.

A note on this clone: The read ends 3 residues before the CDR3 terminus; that terminus is restored from the germline J gene. The chain uses TRBV9 and TRBJ1-2, with a weak D call TRBD1 (5 bases). V was clipped by 10 bases and J by 4 bases, with 11 bases between them. This CDR3 spans 11 amino acids. The germline CDR1 and CDR2 sequences are SGDLS and YYNGEE. The sequenced part of the CDR3 DNA is TGTGCCTCGTGGGGGGGCTATGGC. Translation gives CASWGGYG. The full CDR3 is CASWGGYGYTF.

As concerns this clone: The CDR3 extends 3 residues past the end of the read, so its final part is completed from the germline J gene. The chain carries TRBV11-1 and TRBJ2-7; 10 bases match TRBD1. CDR3 length equals 15 residues. CDR1 and CDR2 (germline): SGHAT, FQDESV (reference sequence). Germline trimming cut 5 bases from V and 1 base from J; bases unmatched to any gene: 5. CDR3 amino acids: CASSTRDRGSYEQYF. Incomplete CDR3 DNA: TGTGCCAGCAGCACCCGGGACAGGGGATCCTACGAG.

Details on this clone: Relative to the germline gene, one junction end is altered; a read error may explain this. The CDR3 end lies 3 residues beyond the end of the read and is filled in from the germline J gene. The chain links TRBV4-2 to TRBJ2-2; D may be TRBD1 (5 bases). CDR1 and CDR2 from the germline V gene are LGHNA and YNFKEQ. This CDR3 comprises 16 residues. The CDR3 sequence is CASSQDGRANTGELFF. The CDR3 bases that were read are TGCGCCAGCAGCCAAGACGGCAGGGCGAACACCGGGGAG.

Worth noting for this clone: The CDR3 end lies 3 residues beyond the end of the read and is filled in from the germline J gene. This sequence joins TRBV6-2 or TRBV6-3 and TRBJ1-5; D might be TRBD1 (5 bases). The CDR3 runs 14 residues. CDR1 and CDR2 from the germline V gene are MNHEY and SVGEGT. V was trimmed by 5 bases and J by 1 base, leaving 9 bases between them. Partial CDR3 DNA: TGTGCCAGCAGTAGGGCAGGGAGCAATCAGCCC. This sequence encodes CASSRAGSNQP. The whole CDR3 reads CASSRAGSNQPQHF.

The part of the CDR3 DNA that was read is TGTGCCAGCAGCGTGGGCAGCAGCTACGAG. Its translation is CASSVGSSYE. Given in full, the CDR3 is CASSVGSSYEQYF. The chain joins TRBV13 to TRBJ2-7; D is unclear. The missing CDR3 end, 3 residues past where the read stops, is filled in from the germline J gene. The germline V gene has CDR1 PRHDT and CDR2 FYEKMQ (reference sequence). Trimming pared 5 bases from V and 3 bases from J, leaving 11 bases between. The CDR3 length is 13 residues.

To note about this clone: The CDR3 goes on 3 residues after the read ends, and that part is filled in from the germline J gene. The chain combines TRBV20-1 with TRBJ1-5; TRBD1 matches at 8 bases. CDR3 length: 17 residues. Losses at the gene ends were 1 base for V and 4 bases for J; bases not matched to a gene: 12. In germline, CDR1 is DFQATT, CDR2 SNEGSKA (reference sequence). Incomplete CDR3 DNA: TGCAGTGCTAGAGGGACAGGGTGGGATATTTGGAATCAGCCC. This gives the protein CSARGTGWDIWNQP. The entire CDR3 reads CSARGTGWDIWNQPQHF.